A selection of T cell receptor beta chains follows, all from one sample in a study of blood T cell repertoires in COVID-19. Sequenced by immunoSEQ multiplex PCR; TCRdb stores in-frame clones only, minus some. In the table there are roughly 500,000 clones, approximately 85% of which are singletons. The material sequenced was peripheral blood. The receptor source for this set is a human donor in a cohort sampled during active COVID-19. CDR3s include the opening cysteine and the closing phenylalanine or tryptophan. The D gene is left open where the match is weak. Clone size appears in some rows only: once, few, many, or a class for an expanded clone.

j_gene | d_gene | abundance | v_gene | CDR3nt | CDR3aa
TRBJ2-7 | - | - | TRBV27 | TGTGCCAGCAGTTTTAGTCCCGGGTTTGCGCAGTACTTC | CASSFSPGFAQYF
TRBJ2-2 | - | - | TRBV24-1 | TGTGCCACCAGTGCAGGGCCCACGAAGAACACCGGGGAGCTGTTTTTT | CATSAGPTKNTGELFF
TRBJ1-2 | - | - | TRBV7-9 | TGTGCCAGCAGCCCAAACCCCTCGAGCTATGGCTACACCTTC | CASSPNPSSYGYTF
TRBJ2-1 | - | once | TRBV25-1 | TGTGCCAGCAGTGATCCTCCCCGGGGTTACAATGAGCAGTTCTTC | CASSDPPRGYNEQFF
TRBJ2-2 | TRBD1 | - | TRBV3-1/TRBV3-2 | TGTGCCAGCAGCCAAGTTCGGACAGGGATGGGTGCGGGGGAGCTGTTTTTT | CASSQVRTGMGAGELFF
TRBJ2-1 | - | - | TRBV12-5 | TGTGCTAGTGGTTTGGTACGCCTCGGGAGTTACTCCTACAATGAGCAGTTCTTC | CASGLVRLGSYSYNEQFF
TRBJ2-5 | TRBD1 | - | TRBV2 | TGTGCCAGCAGTGAGGGACAGGGAGGTTTCGAGACCCAGTACTTC | CASSEGQGGFETQYF
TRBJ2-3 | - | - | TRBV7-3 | TGTGCCAGCAGCCAGAACGGACACGGCACAGATACGCAGTATTTT | CASSQNGHGTDTQYF
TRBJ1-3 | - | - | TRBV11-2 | TGTGCCAGCAGCTTAGGGCCCAACTCTGGAAACACCATATATTTT | CASSLGPNSGNTIYF
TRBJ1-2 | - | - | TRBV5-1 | TGCGCCAGCAGCTTGGGACAGGTCTATGGCTACACCTTC | CASSLGQVYGYTF
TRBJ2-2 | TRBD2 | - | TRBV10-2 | TGCGCCAGCAAGGGCGCGGGAGGGGTTGGCACCGGGGAGCTGTTTTTT | CASKGAGGVGTGELFF
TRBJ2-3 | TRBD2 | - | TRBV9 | TGTGCCAGCAGCACACAATCCGGCGGGAGGGGCACAGATACGCAGTATTTT | CASSTQSGGRGTDTQYF
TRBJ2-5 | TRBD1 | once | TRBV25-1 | TGTGCCAGCAGTTCAGGGGGCGCGGAGACCCAGTACTTC | CASSSGGAETQYF
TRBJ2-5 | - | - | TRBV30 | TGTGCCTGGGCGACTAGATCAGAGACCCAGTACTTC | CAWATRSETQYF
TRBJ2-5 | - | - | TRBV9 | TGTGCCAGCAGCCCGTGGACGGGGGTCCAGGAGACCCAGTACTTC | CASSPWTGVQETQYF
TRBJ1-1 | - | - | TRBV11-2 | TGTGCCAGCAGCTGGGTGGGGGCAGGGCTGGAAAAAACTGAAGCTTTCTTT | CASSWVGAGLEKTEAFF
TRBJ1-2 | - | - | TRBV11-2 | TGTGCCAGCAGCTTATTCCCCAGGGTGGTAGGCTACACCTTC | CASSLFPRVVGYTF
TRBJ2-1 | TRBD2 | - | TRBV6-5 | TGTGCCAGCAGACGCCTAGCGGGAGGCCCCCAGTTCTTC | CASRRLAGGPQFF
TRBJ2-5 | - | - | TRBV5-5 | TGTGCCAGCAGCTTAGTGCCGGGACAACTACAAGAGACCCAGTACTTC | CASSLVPGQLQETQYF
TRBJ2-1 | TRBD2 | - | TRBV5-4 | TGTGCCAGCAGCCCCCCTCTAGCGGGCCTATACAATGAGCAGTTCTTC | CASSPPLAGLYNEQFF
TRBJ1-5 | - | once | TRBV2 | TGTGCCAGCAGTGAAGGGTACGGGGCAGCCGGGGGTCAGCCCCAGCATTTT | CASSEGYGAAGGQPQHF
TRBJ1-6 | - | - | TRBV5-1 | TGCGCCAGCAGCTTGGTGGCTGATAATTCACCCCTCCACTTT | CASSLVADNSPLHF
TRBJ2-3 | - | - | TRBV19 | TGTGCCAGTAGTAGGGCGACAGATACGCAGTATTTT | CASSRATDTQYF
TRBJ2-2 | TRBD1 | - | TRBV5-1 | TGCGCCAGCAGCCACGGAGACAGGGGGACCACCGGGGAGCTGTTTTTT | CASSHGDRGTTGELFF
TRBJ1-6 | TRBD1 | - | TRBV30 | TGTGCCTGGAGTGTACCGGACAGGGGTCCACCCCTCCACTTT | CAWSVPDRGPPLHF
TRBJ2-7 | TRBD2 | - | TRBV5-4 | TGTGCCAGCCCGACTAGCGGCCTGCCCGGGTTCGTCTCACTGTCCTACGAGCAGTACTTC | CASPTSGLPGFVSLSYEQYF